This paragraph reports one T cell receptor beta chain. Its antigen is currently unknown. Each donor contributed 95,000 or so T cells on average, unsorted. The data were obtained in a study of T cells in tuberculosis. Study information: IGRA-negative adolescents, IGRA-positive adolescents with latent tuberculosis and adults with active tuberculosis formed this South African cohort. Study-level findings and limits: Selection depended on which cryopreserved specimens were available. Classification accuracy was 85% to 90% (AUROC 0.90) with the GMM-specific repertoire.

The assay was immunoSEQ multiplex PCR, and TCRdb's table has in-frame clones only and misses some. The sample yields tens of thousands of clones, approximately 94% seen once. CDR1 and CDR2 from the germline V gene are MNHEY and SMNVEV (reference sequence). After removal of 2 bases from V and 7 bases from J, the junction contained 5 bases not matched to a gene. The CDR3 spans 14 residues. The sequence was collected from a donor aged 10-29 years with latent tuberculosis or without tuberculosis infection. This chain joins TRBV27 and TRBJ2-1, with TRBD1 matching over 7 bases. Sequences were obtained from PBMCs. The CDR3 bases are TGTGCCAGCAGTTTAACACAGGGGCGGAATGAGCAGTTCTTC. This encodes CASSLTQGRNEQFF.